These 32 T cell receptor beta chains were all obtained from the same sample, sequenced in a study of shared clonotypes between healthy human individuals. Assay: immunoSEQ multiplex PCR; the TCRdb copy retains only in-frame clones and omits some. Seen here are about 2 million clones, 85% to 95% observed once, and the top ten hold roughly 0.13%. The specimen sequenced was naive CD4+ T cells sorted from blood. Subset described: CD45RA+ positively selected. The receptors come from a man between 18 and 35 years old in good health.

The chain uses TRBV5-4 and TRBJ1-2; 8 positions match TRBD1. Germline values: CDR1 SGHNT, CDR2 YYREEE (reference sequence). V gave up 2 bases and J gave up 4 bases; unmatched junction bases: 1. This CDR3 has 13 amino acids. CDR3 amino acids: CASSLDRGYGYTF. The CDR3 DNA follows: TGTGCCAGCAGCTTAGACAGGGGCTATGGCTACACCTTC.

V is TRBV20-1 and J is TRBJ1-5, with D possibly matching TRBD1 (5 bases). This CDR3 comprises 11 residues. The germline V gene encodes CDR1 DFQATT and CDR2 SNEGSKA (reference sequence). Trimming removed 8 bases from V and 6 bases from J, with 11 bases in between. CDR3 protein: CSSGGGQPQHF. The DNA of the CDR3 is TGCAGTTCTGGGGGGGGTCAGCCCCAGCATTTT.

The rearrangement uses TRBV2 and TRBJ2-7; TRBD2 agrees at 11 bases. The germline gives CDR1 SNHLY, CDR2 FYNNEI. V lost 5 bases and J lost 6; bases outside the gene matches: 6. This CDR3 comprises 14 residues. For the CDR3, the DNA is TGTGCCAGCAGTATAGCGGGAGGGCCGAGCGAGCAGTACTTC. The encoded protein is CASSIAGGPSEQYF.

This chain uses TRBV6-1 with TRBJ2-3, with TRBD1 matching 9 bases. The J segment lost 4 bases and the V segment lost 3 bases, leaving 8 bases of the junction unmatched. This CDR3 has 16 amino acids. CDR1 and CDR2 from the germline V gene are MNHNS and SASEGT. For the CDR3, the DNA is TGTGCCAGCAGTGATGGGGGGACAGGGATCTCAGATACGCAGTATTTT. It yields the protein CASSDGGTGISDTQYF.

The chain employs TRBV5-1 and TRBJ1-5; weak D call: TRBD1 (5 bases). V was shortened by 0 bases and J by 3 bases, with 10 bases between the two germline ends. This CDR3 has 15 residues. In germline, CDR1 is SGHRS, CDR2 YFSETQ. CDR3 in amino acids: CASSLETGDNQPQHF. Here the CDR3 DNA reads TGCGCCAGCAGCTTGGAGACGGGGGACAATCAGCCCCAGCATTTT.

This clone was found once. V gene TRBV28 combines with J gene TRBJ1-2; D perhaps matches TRBD1 (5 bases). Trimming stripped 2 bases from V and 8 bases from J, with 18 bases between. Germline loops: CDR1 MDHEN, CDR2 SYDVKM. The CDR3 runs to 15 residues. DNA for the CDR3: TGTGCCAGCAGTTTAGGGGCGTGGGGGATTAAGGGCTACACCTTC. Amino acid sequence: CASSLGAWGIKGYTF.

The genes are TRBV13 and TRBJ2-1; 8 bases align to TRBD2. V lost 5 bases and J lost 2; bases outside the gene matches: 5. Germline V CDR1 and CDR2: PRHDT, FYEKMQ (reference sequence). This CDR3 comprises 15 residues. CDR3 bases: TGTGCCAGCAGCCCTCGGGGGGGACCCTACAATGAGCAGTTCTTC. It is translated as CASSPRGGPYNEQFF.

CDR3 sequence (DNA): TGTGCCAGCAGCTTACTTACTAGCTACTCCTACAATGAGCAGTTCTTC. It encodes CASSLLTSYSYNEQFF. This chain joins TRBV11-2 and TRBJ2-1; D may be TRBD2 (6 bases). V dropped 2 bases and J dropped 0 bases, with 11 bases sitting between them. Germline V lookup: CDR1 SGHAT, CDR2 FQNNGV. CDR3 length: 16 residues.

This chain connects TRBV9 to TRBJ1-4; a weak D match, TRBD1 (5 bases). Trimming removed 2 bases from V and 6 bases from J, with 14 bases in between. This CDR3 spans 15 amino acids. The V gene's germline CDR1 is SGDLS and CDR2 YYNGEE. This CDR3 reads CASSVGRSGDEKLFF. CDR3 nucleotide sequence: TGTGCCAGCAGCGTCGGGCGATCGGGGGATGAAAAACTGTTTTTT.

The CDR3 spells CASRSATGGGYEQYF. In nucleotides, the CDR3 is TGTGCCAGCAGGTCCGCGACAGGGGGCGGTTACGAGCAGTACTTC. V usage is TRBV2 and J usage is TRBJ2-7, with 10 bases lining up with TRBD1. Germline CDR1 is SNHLY and CDR2 is FYNNEI. This CDR3 has 15 amino acids. With V trimmed by 6 bases and J by 4 bases, 9 bases remained unmatched. The full variable domain, in which reference TRBV2 and TRBJ2-7 provide the parts outside the CDR3, is EPEVTQTPSHQVTQMGQEVILRCVPISNHLYFYWYRQILGQKVEFLVSFYNNEISEKSEIFDDQFSVERPDGSNFTLKIRSTKLEDSAMYFCASRSATGGGYEQYFGPGTRLTVT.

The genes are TRBV28 and TRBJ1-1; no clear D gene. Trimming removed 6 bases at V and 8 bases at J, with 22 bases between. There are 15 residues in the CDR3. CDR1 MDHEN and CDR2 SYDVKM come from the germline V gene. In DNA form, the CDR3 reads TGTGCCAGCAGCAAAGCGAGTAACGGTGGCTGGGAAGCTTTCTTT. Its protein product is CASSKASNGGWEAFF. Looking up the rest from reference TRBV28 and TRBJ1-1 gives the full variable domain: DVKVTQSSRYLVKRTGEKVFLECVQDMDHENMFWYRQDPGLGLRLIYFSYDVKMKEKGDIPEGYSVSREKKERFSLILESASTNQTSMYLCASSKASNGGWEAFFGQGTRLTVV.

A word on this clone: The same CDR3 arises from other DNA sequences in this sample as well. The rearrangement uses TRBV30 and TRBJ1-1, with D unclear. There are 13 residues in the CDR3. Looked up from germline, CDR1 is GTSNPN and CDR2 is SVGIG (reference sequence). V was clipped by 1 base and J by 3 bases, with 9 bases between them. The CDR3 loop reads CAWSGRRDTEAFF. CDR3 DNA sequence: TGTGCCTGGAGTGGGCGAAGGGACACTGAAGCTTTCTTT.

This clone showed up just once. This chain links TRBV10-2 with TRBJ1-1; tentative D call: TRBD1 (5 bases). The V gene's germline CDR1 is WSHSY and CDR2 SAAADI. CDR3 size: 13 residues. The germline V and J ends were trimmed by 6 bases and 4 bases, with 12 bases remaining between them. This CDR3 is CASRDTSGTEAFF. Written as DNA, the CDR3 is TGCGCCAGCAGGGACACCTCAGGCACTGAAGCTTTCTTT.

V is TRBV6-5 and J is TRBJ2-1, with 9 bases identical to TRBD1. There are 14 residues in the CDR3. Germline assignment: CDR1 MNHEY and CDR2 SVGAGI. V dropped 6 bases and J dropped 4; count of bases not matched to a gene: 4. The CDR3: CASRPDRGYNEQFF. DNA for the CDR3: TGTGCCAGCAGACCCGACAGGGGGTACAATGAGCAGTTCTTC.

The J gene is TRBJ2-7, the V gene TRBV5-4; 10 bases line up with TRBD1. The germline CDR1 and CDR2 sequences are SGHNT and YYREEE (reference sequence). Trimming cost V 5 bases and J 3 bases; bases outside gene matches: 8. The CDR3 consists of 15 residues. This CDR3 reads CASRGSGQGFYEQYF. The CDR3 DNA follows: TGTGCCAGCAGAGGATCGGGACAGGGGTTCTACGAGCAGTACTTC.

The genes are TRBV18 and TRBJ2-5; D possibly corresponds to TRBD2 (6 bases). CDR1 is KGHSH and CDR2 is LQKENI in the germline V gene. The CDR3 covers 14 residues. V shed 2 bases and J shed 5 bases, with 12 bases lying between them. CDR3 residues: CASSPIADEETQYF. In nucleotides, the CDR3 is TGTGCCAGCTCACCAATAGCGGACGAGGAGACCCAGTACTTC.

The chain combines TRBV11-2 with TRBJ2-5; D call uncertain. The end of the DNA fits TRBJ2-7 better, so the J call may be wrong. The germline V gene encodes CDR1 SGHAT and CDR2 FQNNGV. The CDR3 has 14 residues. CDR3 nucleotides: TGTGCCAGCAGCTCCGGCAGGTATACCTACGAGCAGTACTTC. Translated, it gives CASSSGRYTYEQYF.

This chain joins TRBV15 and TRBJ2-3; 9 bases map to TRBD2. This CDR3 has 16 amino acids. V shed 4 bases and J 6 bases; nucleotides not matched to a gene: 11. The germline V gene encodes CDR1 LNHNV and CDR2 YYDKDF (reference sequence). The CDR3 DNA sequence: TGTGCCACCAGCACACCGGGACTAGCCAGGGGGGATACGCAGTATTTT. It codes for CATSTPGLARGDTQYF.

The chain carries TRBV19 and TRBJ2-3, with 7 bases identical to TRBD2. V gave up 2 bases and J gave up 0 bases; unmatched junction bases: 5. The CDR3 extends over 16 amino acids. Per germline, CDR1 LNHDA and CDR2 SQIVND (reference sequence). The CDR3 sequence: CASSIMLAASTDTQYF. The CDR3 nucleotides are TGTGCCAGTAGTATAATGCTAGCGGCTAGCACAGATACGCAGTATTTT. The full variable domain, completed using reference TRBV19 and TRBJ2-3, is DGGITQSPKYLFRKEGQNVTLSCEQNLNHDAMYWYRQDPGQGLRLIYYSQIVNDFQKGDIAEGYSVSREKKESFPLTVTSAQKNPTAFYLCASSIMLAASTDTQYFGPGTRLTVL.

This chain joins TRBV7-2 and TRBJ2-7; no firm D call. Germline values: CDR1 SGHTA, CDR2 FQGNSA. The CDR3 runs 13 residues. V gave up 5 bases and J gave up 6 bases, with 14 bases separating them. The chain's CDR3 is CASSPRPGAEQYF. CDR3 nucleotide sequence: TGTGCCAGCAGCCCAAGACCTGGTGCCGAGCAGTACTTC.

CDR3 loop: CASSLGWGGSTDTQYF. The CDR3 nucleotides read TGTGCCAGCAGCTTAGGTTGGGGGGGTTCTACAGATACGCAGTATTTT. The V and J genes are TRBV7-6 and TRBJ2-3; 7 nucleotides agree with TRBD2. CDR3 size: 16 residues. The V gene's germline CDR1 is SGHVS and CDR2 FNYEAQ. V trimming: 1 base; J trimming: 3 bases; junction bases outside the gene matches: 7. Combining the CDR3 with reference TRBV7-6 and TRBJ2-3 gives the whole variable domain GAGVSQSPRYKVTKRGQDVALRCDPISGHVSLYWYRQALGQGPEFLTYFNYEAQQDKSGLPNDRFSAERPEGSISTLTIQRTEQRDSAMYRCASSLGWGGSTDTQYFGPGTRLTVL.

This chain joins TRBV6-1 and TRBJ1-2, with D uncertain. This CDR3 region has 14 residues. V lost 10 bases, J lost 5 bases, and 20 bases lay in between. The germline gives CDR1 MNHNS, CDR2 SASEGT. CDR3 nucleotides: TGTGCCACCGCGAACGACCCCTTCGGGTATGGCTACACCTTC. Translation: CATANDPFGYGYTF.

A single count supports this clone. A single base separates this from a much larger clone, so it may be a read error. Other nucleotide sequences in the sample specify the same CDR3. This chain connects TRBV7-2 to TRBJ2-2; D call uncertain. CDR3 length equals 11 residues. Deletions cut 5 bases from V and 5 bases from J, with 3 bases between. CDR1 and CDR2 from the germline V gene are SGHTA and FQGNSA. The CDR3 region has the DNA TGTGCCAGCAGCCCTACCGGGGAGCTGTTTTTT. Protein sequence: CASSPTGELFF.

The chain recombines TRBV9 with TRBJ2-1; 7 bases align to TRBD1. Germline-derived CDR1 and CDR2 are SGDLS and YYNGEE. After removal of 0 bases from V and 3 bases from J, the junction contained 6 bases not matched to a gene. This CDR3 is 16 amino acids long. Written as DNA, the CDR3 is TGTGCCAGCAGCGTAGGAGGGGGCAGGGGCTACAATGAGCAGTTCTTC. Its translation: CASSVGGGRGYNEQFF.

A note on this clone: Additional DNA sequences in this sample encode the identical CDR3. V is TRBV7-9 and J is TRBJ2-7; 7 bases map to TRBD1. Germline V gene sequence: CDR1 SEHNR, CDR2 FQNEAQ (reference sequence). This CDR3 has 12 residues. The junction had 3 bases not matched to a gene; V was cut back by 5 bases and J by 5 bases. The CDR3 DNA reads as TGTGCCAGCAGCAGCACAGGGGACGAGCAGTACTTC. Its translation is CASSSTGDEQYF.

The genes are TRBV6-1 and TRBJ1-2; 7 bases are shared with TRBD1. Losses at the gene ends were 7 bases for V and 4 bases for J; bases not matched to a gene: 6. The CDR3 runs to 13 residues. Per the germline V gene, CDR1 is MNHNS and CDR2 is SASEGT. The CDR3 spells CASTQGQFYGYTF. CDR3 nucleotide sequence: TGTGCCAGCACCCAGGGACAGTTCTATGGCTACACCTTC.

V is TRBV11-2 and J is TRBJ2-7; D is unclear. CDR3 size: 12 residues. Germline V gene data show CDR1 as SGHAT and CDR2 as FQNNGV. Trimming left V 4 bases short and J 6 bases short, with 10 bases between. CDR3 sequence (DNA): TGTGCCAGCAGCTCTCGGTCGGGCGAGCAGTACTTC. Translated: CASSSRSGEQYF.

This chain links TRBV14 with TRBJ2-7, with 13 bases identical to TRBD2. J gave up 8 bases and V 3 bases, and 7 bases lay outside the gene matches. CDR1 and CDR2 from the germline V gene are SGHDN and FVKESK. This CDR3 comprises 15 residues. Here the CDR3 DNA reads TGTGCCAGCAGCCACAGGACTAGCGGGAGTCTCAAGCAGTACTTC. Translation: CASSHRTSGSLKQYF.

The chain employs TRBV18 and TRBJ2-7; perhaps TRBD1 as D (6 bases). V was pared by 3 bases and J by 7 bases, with 13 bases between. The CDR3 is 13 residues long. Looked up from germline, CDR1 is KGHSH and CDR2 is LQKENI. The CDR3 bases are TGTGCCAGCTCACCTACGGGACACATGGAGCAGTACTTC. This sequence encodes CASSPTGHMEQYF. The full variable domain, its missing parts supplied by reference TRBV18 and TRBJ2-7, is NAGVMQNPRHLVRRRGQEARLRCSPMKGHSHVYWYRQLPEEGLKFMVYLQKENIIDESGMPKERFSAEFPKEGPSILRIQQVVRGDSAAYFCASSPTGHMEQYFGPGTRLTVT.

Remarks on this clone: At the DNA level, this CDR3 is encoded by other sequences in the same sample as well. The chain uses TRBV5-1 and TRBJ1-2; D is unresolved. CDR1 and CDR2 (germline): SGHRS, YFSETQ. V shed 1 base and J shed 0 bases, with 7 bases lying between them. The CDR3 has 14 residues. The chain's CDR3 is CASSLTTANYGYTF. The CDR3 DNA sequence: TGCGCCAGCAGCTTGACTACAGCTAACTATGGCTACACCTTC.

The genes are TRBV7-2 and TRBJ1-4; D gene unclear. V was pared by 1 base and J by 2 bases, with 8 bases between. Looked up from germline, CDR1 is SGHTA and CDR2 is FQGNSA. The CDR3 has 15 residues. The DNA for the CDR3 is TGTGCCAGCAGCTTAGGGGGAAGCACTAATGAAAAACTGTTTTTT. This codes for CASSLGGSTNEKLFF.

The chain employs TRBV18 and TRBJ2-7, with 8 bases lining up with TRBD1. The CDR3 sequence is 15 residues long. Germline assignment: CDR1 KGHSH and CDR2 LQKENI. V gave up 3 bases and J gave up 5 bases; unmatched junction bases: 9. In nucleotides, the CDR3 is TGTGCCAGCTCACCTGTCCGACAGGGGTTCGACGAGCAGTACTTC. This sequence encodes CASSPVRQGFDEQYF.